This passage covers 19 T cell receptor beta chains from one sample sequenced in a study of T cell responses to AZD1222 COVID-19 vaccine (dated by TCRdb to the early 2020s). The time point label, as the study defines it: about 28 days (+/-7) after the second vaccine dose. Libraries were built with the immunoSEQ multiplex PCR assay. The table was pulled from immuneACCESS by TCRdb, which kept in-frame rearrangements only. Such tables lose some clones; where checked, under half of the loss comes from unresolved V genes, and the rest has no known cause. The sample has 100,000 or so clones on record, around 87% of them singletons. Roughly a tenth of the sample is in the top ten clones. The source was peripheral blood, collected 28 days after the second AZD1222 dose. These receptor sequences come from an adult who received the AZD1222 COVID-19 vaccine.

The rearrangement links TRBV7-9 to TRBJ2-3, with 8 bases matching TRBD1. The V and J ends lost 5 bases and 6 bases, in that order; junction bases with no gene match: 13. The CDR3 is 16 amino acids. Germline CDR1 and CDR2: SEHNR and FQNEAQ (reference sequence). CDR3 in amino acids: CASSPNRGDQGDTQYF. CDR3 nucleotide sequence: TGTGCCAGCAGCCCGAACAGGGGGGATCAGGGGGATACGCAGTATTTT.

The genes are TRBV29-1 and TRBJ2-3; D ambiguous. This CDR3 is 13 amino acids long. V lost 4 bases and J lost 0, with 8 bases in between. Germline CDR1 reads SQVTM; CDR2 reads ANQGSEA. CDR3 residues: CSVALSSTDTQYF. CDR3 DNA: TGCAGCGTTGCCTTATCCAGCACAGATACGCAGTATTTT.

The rearrangement joins TRBV7-9 to TRBJ2-1, with 7 bases fitting TRBD1. CDR1 SEHNR and CDR2 FQNEAQ come from the germline V gene (reference sequence). The CDR3 extends over 16 amino acids. V dropped 5 bases and J dropped 4; count of bases not matched to a gene: 11. The DNA of the CDR3 is TGTGCCAGCAGCCCTCCCAGACAGGGTAGATACAATGAGCAGTTCTTC. Translated, it gives CASSPPRQGRYNEQFF.

This clone has only one observation. This rearrangement joins TRBV27 to TRBJ2-7, with D possibly matching TRBD2 (5 bases). CDR1 MNHEY and CDR2 SMNVEV come from the germline V gene (reference sequence). Trimming removed 2 bases from V and 2 bases from J, with 13 bases in between. The CDR3 has 15 amino acids. CDR3 coding DNA: TGTGCCAGCAGTTTACTCGGACCGGGAACCTACGAGCAGTACTTC. It codes for CASSLLGPGTYEQYF.

The chain uses TRBV18 and TRBJ2-5, with 9 bases identical to TRBD1. This CDR3 contains 18 residues. Germline V gives CDR1 KGHSH, CDR2 LQKENI. V lost 4 bases to trimming and J lost 4 bases; unmatched junction nucleotides: 16. CDR3 nucleotide sequence: TGTGCCAGCTCACGGCGACAGGGGACAGGGAGCGTGATAGAGACCCAGTACTTC. This sequence encodes CASSRRQGTGSVIETQYF.

The chain links TRBV2 to TRBJ1-2, with 8 nucleotides matching TRBD1. The CDR3 spans 16 residues. J lost 4 bases, V lost 1 base, and 8 bases had no gene match. Germline assignment: CDR1 SNHLY and CDR2 FYNNEI. In DNA, the CDR3 is TGTGCCAGCAGTGAAGACCGGGACAGGCGGGGCTATGGCTACACCTTC. It yields the protein CASSEDRDRRGYGYTF.

The gene calls are TRBV5-6 and TRBJ2-7; a weak D match, TRBD2 (6 bases). V was clipped by 2 bases and J by 7 bases, with 13 bases between them. In germline, CDR1 is SGHDT, CDR2 YYEEEE. The CDR3 runs to 13 residues. CDR3: CASSFPGLQEQYF. The DNA of the CDR3 is TGTGCCAGCAGCTTTCCGGGACTTCAAGAGCAGTACTTC.

This clone was seen a few times. A read error may produce the germline difference seen at one junction end. The chain employs TRBV7-2 and TRBJ2-7; the D is unclear. Germline CDR1 is SGHTA and CDR2 is FQGNSA. This CDR3 contains 13 residues. The CDR3 DNA sequence: TGTGCCAGCAGCACCACCAAGAACTCCGGGCCGCACTTC. This translates into CASSTTKNSGPHF.

V is TRBV16 and J is TRBJ1-1; D is unclear. This CDR3 has 12 residues. Trimming removed 2 bases at V and 1 base at J, with 2 bases between. Germline V CDR1 and CDR2: KGHSY, FQNENV. The CDR3 region is CASSQGNTEAFF. Here the CDR3 DNA reads TGTGCCAGCAGCCAAGGGAACACTGAAGCTTTCTTT.

The chain recombines TRBV27 with TRBJ2-5; 8 nucleotides line up with TRBD1. V lost 8 bases to trimming and J lost 9 bases; unmatched junction nucleotides: 11. CDR1 MNHEY and CDR2 SMNVEV come from the germline V gene (reference sequence). The CDR3 covers 13 residues. The chain's CDR3 is CASRGTGSASQYF. In DNA, the CDR3 is TGTGCCAGCCGAGGGACAGGCTCTGCGTCCCAGTACTTC.

This chain connects TRBV19 to TRBJ1-5, with D perhaps TRBD1 (6 bases). The CDR3 is 13 amino acids. Germline-derived CDR1 and CDR2 are LNHDA and SQIVND (reference sequence). Trimming took 6 bases from V and 1 from J, leaving 7 bases between them. DNA for the CDR3: TGTGCCAGTAGACAGGGAAGCAATCAGCCCCAGCATTTT. This sequence encodes CASRQGSNQPQHF.

The chain recombines TRBV13 with TRBJ1-3, with D tentatively TRBD1 (5 bases). Germline loops: CDR1 PRHDT, CDR2 FYEKMQ (reference sequence). V lost 0 bases and J 7 bases, leaving 10 bases between the germline ends. CDR3 length: 14 amino acids. The chain's CDR3 is CASSLGRGTNTIYF. The CDR3 DNA reads as TGTGCCAGCAGCTTAGGCCGGGGGACGAACACCATATATTTT. The full variable domain, with the rest looked up from reference TRBV13 and TRBJ1-3, is AAGVIQSPRHLIKEKRETATLKCYPIPRHDTVYWYQQGPGQDPQFLISFYEKMQSDKGSIPDRFSAQQFSDYHSELNMSSLELGDSALYFCASSLGRGTNTIYFGEGSWLTVV.

This chain uses TRBV6-2 or TRBV6-3 with TRBJ2-1; no reliable D call. Germline V gene sequence: CDR1 MNHEY, CDR2 SVGEGT. V dropped 4 bases and J dropped 9 bases, with 7 bases sitting between them. CDR3 size: 11 residues. The CDR3 sequence: CASSSYTEQFF. The DNA for the CDR3 is TGTGCCAGCAGTTCCTATACTGAGCAGTTCTTC.

This clone showed up just a few times. V usage is TRBV30 and J usage is TRBJ2-7; no firm D call. Per germline, CDR1 GTSNPN and CDR2 SVGIG (reference sequence). V was trimmed by 3 bases and J by 1 base, leaving 19 bases between them. The length of the CDR3 is 16 residues. For the CDR3, the DNA is TGTGCCTGGAGCCCCACTCCCGGCACGATGTCCTACGAGCAGTACTTC. Translating gives CAWSPTPGTMSYEQYF.

In regard to this clone: A junction end diverges from the germline sequence, so it may reflect a read error. The rearrangement links TRBV7-7 to TRBJ2-3, with D uncertain. Germline CDR1 SSHAT, CDR2 FNYEAQ (reference sequence). The CDR3 length is 14 residues. The CDR3 loop is CASSRDGPSGTQYF. DNA of the CDR3: TGTGCTAGCAGCCGAGACGGGCCCTCGGGTACGCAGTATTTT.

This clone was recorded once. The V and J genes are TRBV7-9 and TRBJ1-2; 7 bases match TRBD1. Germline values: CDR1 SEHNR, CDR2 FQNEAQ (reference sequence). V shed 0 bases, J shed 7 bases, and the junction held 5 bases outside the gene matches. CDR3 size: 14 residues. The CDR3 spells CASSLANDRAGYTF. CDR3 nucleotide sequence: TGTGCCAGCAGCTTAGCTAACGACAGGGCTGGCTACACCTTC.

The rearrangement links TRBV15 to TRBJ1-2; TRBD1 is a possible D gene (6 bases). Germline CDR1 is LNHNV and CDR2 is YYDKDF (reference sequence). V was cut by 6 bases and J by 4 bases, with 18 bases left in between. This CDR3 region has 15 residues. CDR3 protein: CATSIIRQGSYGYTF. As DNA, the CDR3 is TGTGCCACCAGTATCATCCGGCAGGGGTCCTATGGCTACACCTTC.

As concerns this clone: The junction does not match germline at one end; this may be a read error. The chain recombines TRBV5-6 with TRBJ1-2, with TRBD1 matching 7 bases. This CDR3 is 12 amino acids long. CDR1 and CDR2 (germline): SGHDT, YYEEEE. The CDR3 loop reads CASSLASGQSRF. In DNA form, the CDR3 reads TGTGCCAGCAGCTTGGCCTCGGGACAGAGTCGCTTC.

V and J are TRBV7-9 and TRBJ1-2; a weak D match, TRBD1 (6 bases). V shed 5 bases and J shed 7 bases, with 20 bases lying between them. The CDR3 has 15 residues. Germline CDR1 is SEHNR and CDR2 is FQNEAQ (reference sequence). CDR3 DNA sequence: TGTGCCAGCAGCACGGGGGGCGCCGGAGTATTTGGCTACACCTTC. Protein product: CASSTGGAGVFGYTF. The complete variable domain, with remaining parts taken from reference TRBV7-9 and TRBJ1-2, reads DTGVSQNPRHKITKRGQNVTFRCDPISEHNRLYWYRQTLGQGPEFLTYFQNEAQLEKSRLLSDRFSAERPKGSFSTLEIQRTEQGDSAMYLCASSTGGAGVFGYTFGSGTRLTVV.